The 12 T cell receptor beta chains listed next were all sequenced from one sample in a study of blood T cell repertoires in COVID-19. Sequencing was performed with immunoSEQ multiplex PCR; in TCRdb, only in-frame clones are kept and a portion is missing. The sample records 120,000 or so clones, over 75% being singletons. The specimen was peripheral blood. Receptors originate from a man at least 80 years old with active or convalescent COVID-19.

This chain joins TRBV10-3 and TRBJ1-2; D gene uncertain. CDR1 is ENHRY, CDR2 SYGVKD, per germline. The CDR3 extends over 12 amino acids. Trimming took 0 bases from V and 10 from J, leaving 9 bases between them. The CDR3, as DNA: TGTGCCATCAGTGAGTCTAGTTTTAACTACACCTTC. Amino acid sequence: CAISESSFNYTF.

The rearrangement joins TRBV6-5 to TRBJ2-5; 12 positions agree with TRBD2. The CDR3 length is 15 residues. The germline V gene encodes CDR1 MNHEY and CDR2 SVGAGI. V gave up 7 bases and J gave up 2 bases; unmatched junction bases: 5. CDR3 region: CASKQLAGGQETQYF. The CDR3, as DNA: TGTGCCAGCAAACAACTAGCGGGGGGACAAGAGACCCAGTACTTC.

The genes are TRBV20-1 and TRBJ1-2; 7 bases agree with TRBD1. There are 11 residues in the CDR3. The V and J ends lost 5 bases and 10 bases, in that order; junction bases with no gene match: 7. Germline V gene sequence: CDR1 DFQATT, CDR2 SNEGSKA (reference sequence). CDR3 residues: CSAGQTGDYTF. CDR3 nucleotide sequence: TGCAGTGCTGGGCAAACAGGGGACTACACCTTC.

The chain employs TRBV28 and TRBJ1-5, with D possibly matching TRBD1 (6 bases). Germline values: CDR1 MDHEN, CDR2 SYDVKM. The CDR3 runs to 15 residues. V gave up 2 bases and J gave up 6 bases, with 14 bases separating them. The CDR3 bases are TGTGCCAGCAGTTTAAGTGCAGGGGACGGTCAGCCCCAGCATTTT. This encodes CASSLSAGDGQPQHF.

The chain couples TRBV24-1 to TRBJ2-3; D uncertain. The CDR3 sequence is 14 residues long. The germline V and J ends were trimmed by 4 bases and 3 bases, with 10 bases remaining between them. CDR1 and CDR2 (germline): KGHDR, SFDVKD. The CDR3 nucleotides are TGTGCCACCAGTGACCCGGCCAGGACAGATACGCAGTATTTT. This sequence encodes CATSDPARTDTQYF.

The genes are TRBV14 and TRBJ2-1; 7 positions match TRBD1. Germline V gives CDR1 SGHDN, CDR2 FVKESK. V dropped 0 bases and J dropped 6; count of bases not matched to a gene: 8. The CDR3 has 16 residues. CDR3: CASSQERGQVSNEQFF. The CDR3 region has the DNA TGTGCCAGCAGCCAAGAAAGAGGACAGGTGTCCAATGAGCAGTTCTTC.

The rearrangement joins TRBV27 to TRBJ1-1; D is ambiguous. V was pared by 2 bases and J by 3 bases, with 7 bases between. CDR1 is MNHEY, CDR2 SMNVEV, per germline (reference sequence). CDR3 length: 13 residues. Here the CDR3 reads CASSLQRDTEAFF. The CDR3 bases are TGTGCCAGCAGTTTACAGAGGGACACTGAAGCTTTCTTT.

In this sample, this clone turned up a few times. As DNA, the CDR3 is TGTGCCAGCAGCGTAGACGAGCACCCCTACGAGCAGTACTTC. It is translated as CASSVDEHPYEQYF. J is TRBJ2-7 and V is TRBV9; D gene ambiguous. CDR1 and CDR2 from the germline V gene are SGDLS and YYNGEE. Deletions cut 0 bases from V and 2 bases from J, with 9 bases between. The CDR3 length is 14 residues.

This clone appeared a single time. The gene calls are TRBV19 and TRBJ2-5; 9 nucleotides align to TRBD2. Losses at the gene ends were 5 bases for V and 3 bases for J; bases not matched to a gene: 4. The CDR3 runs to 14 residues. Germline V lookup: CDR1 LNHDA, CDR2 SQIVND (reference sequence). CDR3 DNA sequence: TGTGCCAGTAGTGATAGCGGGGGCAAAGAGACCCAGTACTTC. Protein sequence: CASSDSGGKETQYF.

The chain employs TRBV6-1 and TRBJ1-6, with TRBD1 as a possible D gene (5 bases). The CDR3 length is 17 residues. CDR1 and CDR2 (germline): MNHNS, SASEGT. Trimming cost V 1 base and J 7 bases, with 17 bases left between them. The CDR3 spells CASSEEGRARPNSPLHF. CDR3 coding DNA: TGTGCCAGCAGTGAAGAGGGGAGGGCCAGACCCAATTCACCCCTCCACTTT.

Only one count was recorded for this clone. The genes are TRBV14 and TRBJ1-6; D is uncertain. The CDR3 spans 12 residues. CDR1 is SGHDN, CDR2 FVKESK, per germline. V lost 3 bases to trimming and J lost 11 bases, with 8 bases between them. The CDR3 coding sequence is TGTGCCAGCAGCCATGGGCCCACACCCCTCCACTTT. Its translation: CASSHGPTPLHF.

The chain links TRBV6-2 or TRBV6-3 to TRBJ1-5; the match to TRBD1 covers 11 bases. The V segment lost 2 bases and the J segment 6 bases; nucleotides outside the gene matches: 6. CDR3 size: 16 residues. Germline CDR1 is MNHEY and CDR2 is SVGEGT. The CDR3 region is CASSYTPGTGGQPQHF. The CDR3 bases are TGTGCCAGCAGTTACACGCCCGGGACAGGGGGTCAGCCCCAGCATTTT.